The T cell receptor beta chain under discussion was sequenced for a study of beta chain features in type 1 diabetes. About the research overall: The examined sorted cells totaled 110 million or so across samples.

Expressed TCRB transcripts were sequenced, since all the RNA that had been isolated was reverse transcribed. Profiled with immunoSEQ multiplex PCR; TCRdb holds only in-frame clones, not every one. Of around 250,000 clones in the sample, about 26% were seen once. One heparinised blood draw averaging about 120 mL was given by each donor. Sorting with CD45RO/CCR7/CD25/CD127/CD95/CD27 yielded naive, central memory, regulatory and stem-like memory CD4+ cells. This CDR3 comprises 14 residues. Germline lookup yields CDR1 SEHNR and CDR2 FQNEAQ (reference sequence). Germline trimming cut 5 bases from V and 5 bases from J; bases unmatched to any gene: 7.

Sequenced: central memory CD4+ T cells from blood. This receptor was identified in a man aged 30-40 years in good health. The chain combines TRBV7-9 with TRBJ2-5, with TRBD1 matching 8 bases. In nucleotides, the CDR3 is TGTGCCAGCAGCGTAACAGGGGGAGACGAGACCCAGTACTTC. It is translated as CASSVTGGDETQYF. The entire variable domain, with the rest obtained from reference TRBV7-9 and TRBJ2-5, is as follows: DTGVSQNPRHKITKRGQNVTFRCDPISEHNRLYWYRQTLGQGPEFLTYFQNEAQLEKSRLLSDRFSAERPKGSFSTLEIQRTEQGDSAMYLCASSVTGGDETQYFGPGTRLLVL.